What follows are 23 T cell receptor beta chains derived from one specimen sequenced in a study of blood T cell repertoires in COVID-19. Using immunoSEQ multiplex PCR, the repertoire was profiled, and TCRdb retains in-frame clones only, with some absent. The sample includes roughly 250,000 clones, around 88% of them seen just once. The material sequenced was PBMCs or T cells enriched from blood (not recorded which). Receptor source: a woman aged 45-65 years who had recovered from COVID-19.

The rearrangement joins TRBV28 to TRBJ2-7; 11 positions agree with TRBD2. Trimming removed 4 bases from V and 3 bases from J; junction bases left unmatched: 11. Germline loops: CDR1 MDHEN, CDR2 SYDVKM. The length of the CDR3 is 17 residues. The CDR3 coding sequence is TGTGCCAGCAGTTCGCCCCGATCTAGCGGGAGGAGCTACGAGCAGTACTTC. Its translation: CASSSPRSSGRSYEQYF.

V is TRBV18 and J is TRBJ1-2, with 8 bases identical to TRBD1. The germline gives CDR1 KGHSH, CDR2 LQKENI. The CDR3 consists of 16 residues. Trimming at V came to 4 bases and at J to 0 bases, leaving 7 bases not matched to a gene. The CDR3 loop is CASSLTDRGTNYGYTF. The CDR3 bases are TGTGCCAGCTCACTCACCGACAGGGGCACTAACTATGGCTACACCTTC.

The chain employs TRBV7-9 and TRBJ2-7; possibly TRBD2 for D (7 bases). Trimming removed 1 base from V and 6 bases from J, with 25 bases in between. Looked up from germline, CDR1 is SEHNR and CDR2 is FQNEAQ (reference sequence). The CDR3 loop spans 18 amino acids. The CDR3 reads CASSLGPQLRGRDPEQYF. CDR3 DNA sequence: TGTGCCAGCAGCTTAGGCCCTCAACTTAGGGGGAGGGACCCCGAGCAGTACTTC. Filled out from reference TRBV7-9 and TRBJ2-7, the complete variable domain reads DTGVSQNPRHKITKRGQNVTFRCDPISEHNRLYWYRQTLGQGPEFLTYFQNEAQLEKSRLLSDRFSAERPKGSFSTLEIQRTEQGDSAMYLCASSLGPQLRGRDPEQYFGPGTRLTVT.

The V and J genes are TRBV15 and TRBJ1-1, with D perhaps matching TRBD1 (5 bases). Germline CDR1 reads LNHNV; CDR2 reads YYDKDF (reference sequence). Trimming took 1 base from V and 6 from J, leaving 12 bases between them. The CDR3 has 14 residues. This CDR3 is CATSRGGRGAEAFF. In DNA, the CDR3 is TGTGCCACCAGCAGAGGAGGGAGGGGCGCTGAAGCTTTCTTT.

The CDR3 is CASSPGTSGFQETQYF. DNA for the CDR3: TGTGCCAGCAGCCCGGGGACTAGCGGGTTCCAAGAGACCCAGTACTTC. This chain connects TRBV7-2 to TRBJ2-5; 12 bases agree with TRBD2. The CDR3 is 16 amino acids. Germline CDR1 reads SGHTA; CDR2 reads FQGNSA. The V and J ends lost 5 bases and 1 base, in that order; junction bases with no gene match: 5. The full variable domain, completed using reference TRBV7-2 and TRBJ2-5, is GAGVSQSPSNKVTEKGKDVELRCDPISGHTALYWYRQSLGQGLEFLIYFQGNSAPDKSGLPSDRFSAERTGGSVSTLTIQRTQQEDSAVYLCASSPGTSGFQETQYFGPGTRLLVL.

The V call is TRBV4-1, the J call TRBJ1-5, with a weak D call TRBD1 (6 bases). Deletions cut 6 bases from V and 5 bases from J, with 14 bases between. In germline, CDR1 is MGHRA, CDR2 YSYEKL. The CDR3 is made up of 14 amino acids. CDR3 in amino acids: CASRAQGGDQPQHF. CDR3 nucleotide sequence: TGCGCCAGCAGGGCCCAAGGGGGGGATCAGCCCCAGCATTTT.

This clone has a handful of counts. The rearrangement links TRBV19 to TRBJ1-5; TRBD1 aligns across 9 bases. V gave up 10 bases and J gave up 0 bases; unmatched junction bases: 7. CDR1 is LNHDA, CDR2 SQIVND, per germline (reference sequence). The CDR3 runs 15 residues. The CDR3 loop is CATTRTGDSNQPQHF. The CDR3 bases are TGTGCCACCACCCGGACAGGGGATAGCAATCAGCCCCAGCATTTT.

This sequence joins TRBV6-2 or TRBV6-3 and TRBJ1-2; no clear D gene. Germline V gene sequence: CDR1 MNHEY, CDR2 SVGEGT. Trimming took 0 bases from V and 3 from J, leaving 14 bases between them. The CDR3 length is 16 residues. The DNA for the CDR3 is TGTGCCAGCAGTTACTCGATCGATACCCCGGACTATGGCTACACCTTC. It is translated as CASSYSIDTPDYGYTF.

The genes are TRBV6-5 and TRBJ2-7, with TRBD1 matching 7 bases. This CDR3 has 15 residues. Germline V gene lookup returns CDR1 MNHEY and CDR2 SVGAGI. The V gene end was trimmed by 0 bases and the J gene end by 0 bases; junction bases not matched to a gene: 2. The CDR3 DNA sequence: TGTGCCAGCAGTTACTCGACAGGGAGCTCCTACGAGCAGTACTTC. As protein: CASSYSTGSSYEQYF.

The chain is built from TRBV5-6 and TRBJ2-4; 10 nucleotides agree with TRBD2. CDR3 length: 17 residues. J was trimmed by 0 bases and V by 2 bases; bases with no gene match: 5. Germline V lookup: CDR1 SGHDT, CDR2 YYEEEE. CDR3 DNA sequence: TGTGCCAGCAGCTTAAGGACTAGCGGTCTAGCCAAAAACATTCAGTACTTC. Amino acid sequence: CASSLRTSGLAKNIQYF.

This sequence joins TRBV5-5 and TRBJ2-7; the D is unclear. This CDR3 spans 11 amino acids. Trimming shortened V by 3 bases and J by 11 bases, and 12 bases separated the two germline ends. CDR1 and CDR2 (germline): SGHKS, YYEKEE (reference sequence). CDR3 bases: TGTGCCAGCAGCTCTCCCCCGTCGGAGTACTTC. Encoded protein: CASSSPPSEYF.

The chain recombines TRBV4-1 with TRBJ1-1; TRBD1 agrees at 9 bases. Germline values: CDR1 MGHRA, CDR2 YSYEKL. The CDR3 runs 15 residues. The junction had 4 bases not matched to a gene; V was cut back by 5 bases and J by 0 bases. CDR3 sequence (DNA): TGCGCCAGCAGCTCGGGACAGGGAATGAACACTGAAGCTTTCTTT. Its protein is CASSSGQGMNTEAFF.

V is TRBV4-1 and J is TRBJ1-2; TRBD1 matches at 8 bases. The V segment lost 2 bases and the J segment 8 bases; nucleotides outside the gene matches: 4. This CDR3 is 13 amino acids long. The germline V gene has CDR1 MGHRA and CDR2 YSYEKL. Here the CDR3 DNA reads TGCGCCAGCAGCCAAAGGACAGGGTTCGGCTACACCTTC. Amino acid sequence: CASSQRTGFGYTF.

This clone appeared once. The gene calls are TRBV11-2 and TRBJ2-5, with 7 positions matching TRBD2. Per germline, CDR1 SGHAT and CDR2 FQNNGV. This CDR3 spans 14 amino acids. V trimming: 6 bases; J trimming: 4 bases; junction bases outside the gene matches: 8. CDR3 residues: CASSSGPTRETQYF. CDR3 sequence (DNA): TGTGCCAGCAGTAGCGGGCCGACGAGAGAGACCCAGTACTTC. Full variable domain (outside the CDR3, taken from reference TRBV11-2 and TRBJ2-5): EAGVAQSPRYKIIEKRQSVAFWCNPISGHATLYWYQQILGQGPKLLIQFQNNGVVDDSQLPKDRFSAERLKGVDSTLKIQPAKLEDSAVYLCASSSGPTRETQYFGPGTRLLVL.

This clone turned up a few times. The chain carries TRBV14 and TRBJ2-7; a weak D match, TRBD1 (5 bases). Trimming removed 6 bases at V and 7 bases at J, with 22 bases between. Germline V gene lookup returns CDR1 SGHDN and CDR2 FVKESK. The CDR3 is 15 amino acids. This chain's CDR3 is CASRESGKGSLEQYF. The CDR3 DNA reads as TGTGCCAGCAGAGAATCAGGGAAAGGATCCTTGGAGCAGTACTTC.

The chain combines TRBV9 with TRBJ2-3; no clear D gene. Germline CDR1 and CDR2: SGDLS and YYNGEE. This CDR3 is built from 16 residues. V lost 0 bases to trimming and J lost 0 bases, with 11 bases between them. Here the CDR3 DNA reads TGTGCCAGCAGCGTAGCCTACCCCTTCAGCACAGATACGCAGTATTTT. Its protein product is CASSVAYPFSTDTQYF.

The DNA of the CDR3 is TGCAGTGCTAGTAGACAGGGATTGAACACTGAAGCTTTCTTT. This sequence encodes CSASRQGLNTEAFF. The J gene is TRBJ1-1, the V gene TRBV20-1; 7 positions match TRBD1. V shed 3 bases and J 0 bases; nucleotides not matched to a gene: 4. Germline assignment: CDR1 DFQATT and CDR2 SNEGSKA (reference sequence). The CDR3 length is 14 residues.

This rearrangement joins TRBV19 to TRBJ2-7, with D possibly TRBD2 on 5 matching bases. CDR1 LNHDA and CDR2 SQIVND come from the germline V gene (reference sequence). V lost 4 bases and J 2 bases, leaving 12 bases between the germline ends. CDR3 length equals 14 residues. The CDR3 loop reads CASSRSGNTYEQYF. CDR3 bases: TGTGCCAGTAGTAGATCCGGGAATACCTACGAGCAGTACTTC.

CDR3 DNA: TGTGCCAGCAGCCCGAGCGGGACCGCGCTAAGGTCCCTCCACTTT. This translates into CASSPSGTALRSLHF. The chain carries TRBV11-2 and TRBJ1-6; maybe TRBD1 (5 bases). Trimming removed 5 bases at V and 14 bases at J, with 22 bases between. This CDR3 contains 15 residues. CDR1 and CDR2 (germline): SGHAT, FQNNGV.

In regard to this clone: An end of the junction does not agree with germline; a read error may underlie this. CDR3 protein: CASSRGQGMVF. CDR3 in DNA: TGTGCCAGCAGTAGGGGACAGGGTATGGTCTTC. V usage is TRBV6-2 or TRBV6-3 and J usage is TRBJ2-1, with TRBD1 matching over 9 bases. Germline V CDR1 and CDR2: MNHEY, SVGEGT. The CDR3 consists of 11 residues.

The chain couples TRBV7-2 to TRBJ2-7, with TRBD2 as a possible D gene (5 bases). CDR1 SGHTA and CDR2 FQGNSA come from the germline V gene. Trimming left V 5 bases short and J 2 bases short, with 19 bases between. This CDR3 has 16 amino acids. CDR3 nucleotide sequence: TGTGCCAGCAGCCTCATGGGCTCTAGCTTTGCCTACGAGCAGTACTTC. Translating it yields CASSLMGSSFAYEQYF.

V and J are TRBV19 and TRBJ2-7; 8 bases are a match to TRBD2. Looked up from germline, CDR1 is LNHDA and CDR2 is SQIVND (reference sequence). This CDR3 has 15 amino acids. The J segment lost 0 bases and the V segment lost 6 bases, leaving 7 bases of the junction unmatched. CDR3 loop: CASSIAGGLSYEQYF. CDR3 DNA sequence: TGTGCCAGTAGCATCGCGGGGGGACTCTCCTACGAGCAGTACTTC.

The chain combines TRBV30 with TRBJ1-5; D gene uncertain. The V gene's germline CDR1 is GTSNPN and CDR2 SVGIG (reference sequence). V was shortened by 2 bases and J by 9 bases, with 11 bases between the two germline ends. This CDR3 is 12 amino acids long. The CDR3 DNA sequence: TGTGCCTGGAGTTTTGAGGTGGGGCCCCAGCATTTT. It yields the protein CAWSFEVGPQHF.